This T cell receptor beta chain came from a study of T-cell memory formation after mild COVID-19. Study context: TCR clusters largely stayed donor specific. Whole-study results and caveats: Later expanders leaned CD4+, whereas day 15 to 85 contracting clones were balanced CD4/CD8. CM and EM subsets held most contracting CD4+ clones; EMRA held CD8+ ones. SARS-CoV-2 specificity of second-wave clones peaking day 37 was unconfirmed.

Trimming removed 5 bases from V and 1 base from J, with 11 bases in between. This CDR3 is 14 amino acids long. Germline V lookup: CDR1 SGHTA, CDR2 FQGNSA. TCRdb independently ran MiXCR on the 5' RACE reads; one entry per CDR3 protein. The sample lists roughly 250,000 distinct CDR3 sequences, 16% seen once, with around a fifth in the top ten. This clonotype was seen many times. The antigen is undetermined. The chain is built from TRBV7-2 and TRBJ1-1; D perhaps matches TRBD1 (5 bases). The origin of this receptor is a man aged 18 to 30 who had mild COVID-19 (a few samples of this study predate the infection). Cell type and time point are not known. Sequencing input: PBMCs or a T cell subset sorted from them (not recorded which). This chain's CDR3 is CASSRQRSNTEAFF. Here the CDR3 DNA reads TGTGCCAGCAGCCGACAGAGGTCGAACACTGAAGCTTTCTTT.